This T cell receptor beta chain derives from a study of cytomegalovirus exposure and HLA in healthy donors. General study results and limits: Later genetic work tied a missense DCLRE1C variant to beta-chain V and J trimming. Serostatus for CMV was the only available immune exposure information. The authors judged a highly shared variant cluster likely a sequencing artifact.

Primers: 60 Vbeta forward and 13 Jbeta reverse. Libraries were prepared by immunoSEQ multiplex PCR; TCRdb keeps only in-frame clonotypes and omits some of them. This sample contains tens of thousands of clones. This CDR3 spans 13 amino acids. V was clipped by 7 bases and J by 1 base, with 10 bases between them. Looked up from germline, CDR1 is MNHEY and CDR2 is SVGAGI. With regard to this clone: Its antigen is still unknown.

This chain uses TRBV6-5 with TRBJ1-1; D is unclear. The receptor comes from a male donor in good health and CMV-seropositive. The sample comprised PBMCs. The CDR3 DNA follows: TGTGCCAGCAATTGGGGAGCGAACACTGAAGCTTTCTTT. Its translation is CASNWGANTEAFF.